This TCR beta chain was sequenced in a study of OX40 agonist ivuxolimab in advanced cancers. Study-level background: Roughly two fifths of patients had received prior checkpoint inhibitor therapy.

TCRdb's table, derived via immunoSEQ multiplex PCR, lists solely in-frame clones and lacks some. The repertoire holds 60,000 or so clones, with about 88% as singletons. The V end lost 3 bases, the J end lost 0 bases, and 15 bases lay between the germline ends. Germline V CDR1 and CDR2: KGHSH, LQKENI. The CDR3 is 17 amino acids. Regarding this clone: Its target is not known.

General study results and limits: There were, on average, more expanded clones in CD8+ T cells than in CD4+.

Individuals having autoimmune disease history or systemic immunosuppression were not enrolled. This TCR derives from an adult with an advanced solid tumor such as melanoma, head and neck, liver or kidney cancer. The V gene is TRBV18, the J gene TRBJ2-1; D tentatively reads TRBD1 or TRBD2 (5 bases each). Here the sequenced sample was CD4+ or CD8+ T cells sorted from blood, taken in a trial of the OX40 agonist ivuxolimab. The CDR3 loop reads CASSPGADWSSYNEQFF. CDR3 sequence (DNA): TGTGCCAGCTCACCTGGGGCGGACTGGAGCTCCTACAATGAGCAGTTCTTC.